This T cell receptor (beta chain) originates from a study of shared clonotypes between healthy human individuals. Trimming stripped 8 bases from V and 0 bases from J, with 15 bases between. Germline V gene data show CDR1 as GTSNPN and CDR2 as SVGIG (reference sequence). The CDR3 has 14 residues. Genomic DNA from each subset was divided evenly over several immunoSEQ plates. This table comes from immunoSEQ multiplex PCR, and its TCRdb copy is limited to in-frame clones, with some not included. Among about 2.5 million clones, approximately 90% were seen once, and the ten largest hold 0.37%. Sample: naive CD4+ T cells from PBMCs. Subset defined: CD45RA+ positively selected. The J gene is TRBJ2-3, the V gene TRBV30; D remains ambiguous. The TCR sequence derives from a man aged 18-30 years in good health. Some clones in this sample may be carry-over from other donors' samples. The CDR3 region has the DNA TGTGCCGCACCCCAAGCGAACAGCACAGATACGCAGTATTTT. It encodes CAAPQANSTDTQYF.